This TCR beta chain was retrieved from a study of metastatic and nonmetastatic thyroid tumors. From the PCR reads, TCRdb re-called clones with MiXCR. The repertoire consists of 11,000 to 15,000 clones, with approximately 31% occurring once and the leading ten covering about 21%. The V gene end was trimmed by 2 bases and the J gene end by 5 bases; junction bases not matched to a gene: 1. The germline V gene encodes CDR1 LNHNV and CDR2 YYDKDF (reference sequence). The CDR3 extends over 13 amino acids. Patients were all untreated before their thyroid surgery. Sequencing was done on a sample of tumor tissue. The receptor was isolated from a female donor with papillary thyroid cancer or a benign thyroid nodule (not recorded which). Some clones in this sample may be carry-over from other donors' samples. The rearrangement links TRBV15 to TRBJ2-5; 8 nucleotides agree with TRBD2. The CDR3 protein is CATSRIAGETQYF. As DNA, the CDR3 is TGTGCCACCAGCAGAATAGCGGGGGAGACCCAGTACTTC.